Following are 9 T cell receptor beta chains from one sample sequenced in a study of shared clonotypes between healthy human individuals. The naive CD8 population came from CD45RO-negative cells selected for CCR7, without terminally differentiated effector memory CD45RA+ cells. Assay used: immunoSEQ multiplex PCR; TCRdb lists only in-frame clones, some missing. The sample has about 2 million clones, around 96% seen once; the top ten hold more than 0.95%. The sample comprised naive CD8+ T cells sorted from blood. These receptors all come from a young man in good health.

This clone was counted a few times. Other DNA sequences in this sample translate to the same CDR3. J is TRBJ2-7 and V is TRBV9; 9 bases are a match to TRBD2. CDR1 is SGDLS and CDR2 is YYNGEE in the germline V gene. The CDR3 has 15 amino acids. With 0 bases clipped from V and 0 bases from J, the junction kept 1 base outside the gene matches. DNA for the CDR3: TGTGCCAGCAGCGTAGCAGCGGGGGGCTCCTACGAGCAGTACTTC. This encodes CASSVAAGGSYEQYF.

J is TRBJ2-5 and V is TRBV6-1, with 9 bases aligning to TRBD2. CDR1 is MNHNS, CDR2 SASEGT, per germline. The length of the CDR3 is 17 residues. Losses at the gene ends were 3 bases for V and 2 bases for J; bases not matched to a gene: 10. The CDR3 DNA follows: TGTGCCAGCAGTGACCCATTGGTAGCGGGGGAGCAAGAGACCCAGTACTTC. Encoded protein: CASSDPLVAGEQETQYF.

The V and J genes are TRBV4-3 and TRBJ2-2, with 8 positions matching TRBD1. Trimming removed 3 bases from V and 1 base from J; junction bases left unmatched: 16. The length of the CDR3 is 20 residues. Germline CDR1 and CDR2: LGHNA and YSLEER. CDR3 in DNA: TGCGCCAGCAGCCAGGCCGGAAACAGGGGGTTACTTTTGAACACCGGGGAGCTGTTTTTT. This gives the protein CASSQAGNRGLLLNTGELFF.

The chain is built from TRBV4-1 and TRBJ1-1; possibly TRBD1 for D (5 bases). This CDR3 is 15 amino acids long. The V end was cut by 3 bases, the J end by 1 base, with 12 bases between. The germline V gene has CDR1 MGHRA and CDR2 YSYEKL. The CDR3 is CASSHTGLPNTEAFF. CDR3 sequence (DNA): TGCGCCAGCAGCCATACGGGACTTCCGAACACTGAAGCTTTCTTT.

The V and J genes are TRBV27 and TRBJ1-2, with a weak D call TRBD1 (5 bases). The germline V gene has CDR1 MNHEY and CDR2 SMNVEV (reference sequence). Trimming removed 5 bases from V and 2 bases from J, with 18 bases in between. The CDR3 is 16 residues long. The CDR3 here is CASSALVQRGNYGYTF. DNA of the CDR3: TGTGCCAGCAGTGCCCTTGTACAACGGGGGAACTATGGCTACACCTTC.

The chain couples TRBV4-3 to TRBJ2-1, with D perhaps TRBD1 or TRBD2 (6 bases each). V dropped 4 bases and J dropped 0 bases, with 13 bases sitting between them. The germline CDR1 and CDR2 sequences are LGHNA and YSLEER. The CDR3 loop spans 16 amino acids. In nucleotides, the CDR3 is TGCGCCAGCAGCCCAGGTGAGGGGGGCTCCTACAATGAGCAGTTCTTC. Translating gives CASSPGEGGSYNEQFF.

The V and J genes are TRBV28 and TRBJ2-3; possibly TRBD2 for D (5 bases). Germline CDR1 reads MDHEN; CDR2 reads SYDVKM. There are 14 residues in the CDR3. The ends were cut back, 6 bases at V and 0 bases at J, with 10 bases in the middle. Written as DNA, the CDR3 is TGTGCCAGCAGCATGGGGAGTAGCACAGATACGCAGTATTTT. Translation gives CASSMGSSTDTQYF.

This sequence joins TRBV11-2 and TRBJ2-1; D is undetermined. The CDR3 is made up of 13 amino acids. Trimming pared 5 bases from V and 9 bases from J, leaving 14 bases between. Germline V gene lookup returns CDR1 SGHAT and CDR2 FQNNGV. CDR3 protein: CASSLVSRTEQFF. The CDR3 DNA reads as TGTGCCAGCAGCCTGGTATCTCGTACTGAGCAGTTCTTC.

The chain combines TRBV7-9 with TRBJ1-1; D uncertain. Per germline, CDR1 SEHNR and CDR2 FQNEAQ (reference sequence). The CDR3 is 14 amino acids. V lost 1 base, J lost 8 bases, and 14 bases lay in between. The CDR3 DNA reads TGTGCCAGCAGCTTAGGTTGGGGAGGCCACGAAGCTTTCTTT. This codes for CASSLGWGGHEAFF.